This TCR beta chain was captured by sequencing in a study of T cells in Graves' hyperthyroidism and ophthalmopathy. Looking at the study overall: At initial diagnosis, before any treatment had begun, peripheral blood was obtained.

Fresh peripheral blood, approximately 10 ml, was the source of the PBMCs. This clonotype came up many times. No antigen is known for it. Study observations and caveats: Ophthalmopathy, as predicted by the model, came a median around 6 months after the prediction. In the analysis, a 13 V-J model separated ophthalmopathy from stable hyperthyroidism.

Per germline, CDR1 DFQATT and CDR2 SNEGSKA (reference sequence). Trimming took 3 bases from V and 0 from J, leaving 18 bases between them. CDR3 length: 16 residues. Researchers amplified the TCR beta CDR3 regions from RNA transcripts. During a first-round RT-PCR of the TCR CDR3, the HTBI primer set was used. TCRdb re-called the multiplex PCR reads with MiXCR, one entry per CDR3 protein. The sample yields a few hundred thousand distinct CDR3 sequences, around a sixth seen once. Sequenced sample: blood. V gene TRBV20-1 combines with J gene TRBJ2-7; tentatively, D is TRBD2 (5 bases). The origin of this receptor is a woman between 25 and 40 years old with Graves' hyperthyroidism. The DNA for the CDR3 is TGCAGTGCTAGGTCTTCACTAGTCGCAAGCTCCTACGAGCAGTACTTC. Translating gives CSARSSLVASSYEQYF.